Below, 18 T cell receptor beta chains from the same sample are listed, as sequenced in a study of PD-L1 blockade in urothelial cancer. Stated time point: pretreatment peripheral blood. Generated by immunoSEQ multiplex PCR, the TCRdb table keeps only in-frame clones and is missing some. This table holds some 56,000 clones, 84% found once. The sample in question was PBMCs, obtained around atezolizumab (anti-PD-L1) treatment. The receptors stem from a man aged 50 or older with urothelial cancer.

This chain connects TRBV19 to TRBJ1-6; the D is unclear. Trimming left V 5 bases short and J 6 bases short, with 17 bases between. Germline CDR1 LNHDA, CDR2 SQIVND (reference sequence). This CDR3 has 16 residues. CDR3 region: CASSPRPGMGNSPLHF. Written as DNA, the CDR3 is TGTGCCAGTAGTCCCCGCCCCGGGATGGGTAATTCACCCCTCCACTTT.

The J gene is TRBJ1-5, the V gene TRBV30, with 9 bases lining up with TRBD1. Looked up from germline, CDR1 is GTSNPN and CDR2 is SVGIG (reference sequence). V lost 1 base to trimming and J lost 11 bases; unmatched junction nucleotides: 15. The CDR3 runs 16 residues. CDR3: CAWSGRTGEPITTQHF. The CDR3 nucleotides read TGTGCCTGGAGTGGGCGGACAGGGGAGCCTATAACAACCCAGCATTTT.

V is TRBV10-1 and J is TRBJ2-1; 13 nucleotides line up with TRBD2. With 3 bases clipped from V and 5 bases from J, the junction kept 1 base outside the gene matches. The CDR3 runs to 15 residues. Germline V lookup: CDR1 WNHNN, CDR2 SYGVQD (reference sequence). The CDR3 loop reads CASSETSGGDNEQFF. CDR3 nucleotide sequence: TGCGCCAGCAGTGAAACTAGCGGGGGGGACAATGAGCAGTTCTTC.

This chain joins TRBV7-2 and TRBJ2-1; 9 nucleotides match TRBD2. Germline values: CDR1 SGHTA, CDR2 FQGNSA. With 5 bases clipped from V and 10 bases from J, the junction kept 12 bases outside the gene matches. This CDR3 spans 15 amino acids. The CDR3 spells CASSVQSGGRLEQFF. CDR3 nucleotides: TGTGCCAGCAGCGTTCAGAGCGGGGGGCGCTTGGAGCAGTTCTTC.

The chain couples TRBV20-1 to TRBJ2-5; TRBD2 is a possible D gene (5 bases). Germline loops: CDR1 DFQATT, CDR2 SNEGSKA (reference sequence). The CDR3 is 11 residues long. V lost 6 bases and J 4 bases, leaving 9 bases between the germline ends. The CDR3 coding sequence is TGCAGTGCAAGGCGGGCAGAGACCCAGTACTTC. Amino acids: CSARRAETQYF.

V gene TRBV5-1 combines with J gene TRBJ2-5, with 9 bases identical to TRBD1. Germline trimming cut 6 bases from V and 5 bases from J; bases unmatched to any gene: 5. Germline CDR1 reads SGHRS; CDR2 reads YFSETQ. This CDR3 has 13 amino acids. CDR3 DNA: TGCGCCAGCACACAGGGGGCCCGGGAGACCCAGTACTTC. Translating gives CASTQGARETQYF.

This chain joins TRBV9 and TRBJ2-5, with 12 bases matching TRBD2. Germline V lookup: CDR1 SGDLS, CDR2 YYNGEE. J lost 6 bases, V lost 4 bases, and 13 bases had no gene match. The CDR3 runs 17 residues. The CDR3 spells CASSPETPSGGGKTQYF. The CDR3 nucleotides are TGTGCCAGCAGCCCCGAAACTCCTAGCGGGGGGGGGAAGACCCAGTACTTC.

The V gene is TRBV28, the J gene TRBJ2-1; unclear D gene. Germline V CDR1 and CDR2: MDHEN, SYDVKM. CDR3 length equals 14 residues. The ends were cut back, 5 bases at V and 4 bases at J, with 12 bases in the middle. The CDR3 nucleotides read TGTGCCAGCAGTGACTCGACCACTTACAATGAGCAGTTCTTC. This gives the protein CASSDSTTYNEQFF.

The J gene is TRBJ1-5, the V gene TRBV19, with TRBD1 identical over 11 bases. The CDR3 has 18 amino acids. Unmatched junction bases numbered 8, after V lost 4 bases and J lost 0 bases. CDR1 LNHDA and CDR2 SQIVND come from the germline V gene (reference sequence). The CDR3 sequence is CASSTRTGGLNSNQPQHF. The CDR3 DNA reads TGTGCCAGTAGTACCAGGACAGGGGGCCTGAATAGCAATCAGCCCCAGCATTTT.

This clone was picked up a small number of times. This chain links TRBV5-1 with TRBJ2-6, with D perhaps TRBD1 (6 bases). Looked up from germline, CDR1 is SGHRS and CDR2 is YFSETQ. With 7 bases removed from V and 4 bases from J, the gap between germline ends came to 12 bases. The CDR3 is 14 residues long. CDR3 sequence reads: CASELGTGANVLTF. The CDR3 DNA sequence: TGCGCCAGCGAGTTGGGGACAGGGGCCAACGTCCTGACTTTC.

The rearrangement links TRBV11-3 to TRBJ2-5; TRBD2 matches 8 bases. Germline V gene sequence: CDR1 SGHNT, CDR2 YENEEA. This CDR3 has 13 residues. V lost 4 bases and J lost 5; bases outside the gene matches: 3. The DNA of the CDR3 is TGTGCCAGCAGCTCGGGACTAGAGGAGACCCAGTACTTC. As protein: CASSSGLEETQYF.

This clone turned up a few times. This chain connects TRBV11-2 to TRBJ2-7, with 7 nucleotides matching TRBD2. CDR3 length equals 16 residues. V shed 6 bases and J 2 bases; nucleotides not matched to a gene: 13. Germline lookup yields CDR1 SGHAT and CDR2 FQNNGV. The CDR3 DNA reads as TGTGCCAGCAGTCAACACCGGGACTACCGGACCTACGAGCAGTACTTC. It translates to CASSQHRDYRTYEQYF.

The chain joins TRBV10-2 to TRBJ2-7, with 10 bases that match TRBD2. Losses at the gene ends were 6 bases for V and 4 bases for J; bases not matched to a gene: 12. The CDR3 runs to 16 residues. Looked up from germline, CDR1 is WSHSY and CDR2 is SAAADI. This chain's CDR3 is CASRGESGRAVYEQYF. CDR3 DNA: TGCGCCAGCAGAGGAGAAAGCGGGAGGGCCGTTTACGAGCAGTACTTC.

J is TRBJ2-3 and V is TRBV4-1; 10 bases are shared with TRBD2. Germline V lookup: CDR1 MGHRA, CDR2 YSYEKL. The V and J ends lost 4 bases and 2 bases, in that order; junction bases with no gene match: 15. This CDR3 has 19 amino acids. CDR3 nucleotide sequence: TGCGCCAGCAGCCGACAAGCTAGCGGGAGTACGTCCCTCACAGATACGCAGTATTTT. Encoded protein: CASSRQASGSTSLTDTQYF.

The chain couples TRBV5-6 to TRBJ1-4; the D is unclear. Germline-derived CDR1 and CDR2 are SGHDT and YYEEEE. The length of the CDR3 is 16 residues. Trimming removed 2 bases at V and 3 bases at J, with 14 bases between. CDR3 amino acids: CASSLGTDIANEKLFF. For the CDR3, the DNA is TGTGCCAGCAGCTTAGGAACAGATATAGCTAATGAAAAACTGTTTTTT.

The rearrangement joins TRBV10-3 to TRBJ2-5; 15 nucleotides line up with TRBD2. This CDR3 is built from 18 residues. CDR1 ENHRY and CDR2 SYGVKD come from the germline V gene. V dropped 6 bases and J dropped 1; count of bases not matched to a gene: 9. The CDR3 here is CAIRTGTSGGMGQETQYF. CDR3 DNA sequence: TGTGCCATCAGAACCGGGACTAGCGGGGGGATGGGCCAAGAGACCCAGTACTTC.

The chain uses TRBV18 and TRBJ2-7; a weak D match, TRBD2 (6 bases). The CDR3 is 15 residues long. Trimming pared 5 bases from V and 1 base from J, leaving 15 bases between. Germline loops: CDR1 KGHSH, CDR2 LQKENI. The CDR3 here is CASSNSGVESYEQYF. Here the CDR3 DNA reads TGTGCCAGCTCAAACTCGGGGGTAGAGTCCTACGAGCAGTACTTC.

The chain links TRBV19 to TRBJ1-2; TRBD1 might be the D (6 bases). The V end was cut by 5 bases, the J end by 4 bases, with 20 bases between. Germline CDR1 LNHDA, CDR2 SQIVND (reference sequence). The CDR3 is 16 amino acids. This chain's CDR3 is CASSPGRIGQTYGYTF. CDR3 in DNA: TGTGCCAGTAGTCCGGGCCGTATTGGACAGACCTATGGCTACACCTTC.